The T cell receptor beta chain described here comes from a study of T cells after somatic rescue of genetic block. The assay was immunoSEQ multiplex PCR, and TCRdb's table has in-frame clones only and misses some. The table lists fewer than 150,000 clones, 75% to 95% of them singletons. This CDR3 region has 16 residues. V lost 5 bases and J 3 bases, leaving 17 bases between the germline ends. From germline, CDR1 is SGHVS and CDR2 FQNEAQ. The sequencing input was peripheral blood mononuclear cells (PBMCs). The sequence came from a woman aged 18-29 years. V gene TRBV7-8 combines with J gene TRBJ1-5; maybe TRBD1 (5 bases). The CDR3 region is CASSGVGGGSNQPQHF. CDR3 bases: TGTGCCAGCAGCGGTGTCGGGGGTGGTTCCAATCAGCCCCAGCATTTT.